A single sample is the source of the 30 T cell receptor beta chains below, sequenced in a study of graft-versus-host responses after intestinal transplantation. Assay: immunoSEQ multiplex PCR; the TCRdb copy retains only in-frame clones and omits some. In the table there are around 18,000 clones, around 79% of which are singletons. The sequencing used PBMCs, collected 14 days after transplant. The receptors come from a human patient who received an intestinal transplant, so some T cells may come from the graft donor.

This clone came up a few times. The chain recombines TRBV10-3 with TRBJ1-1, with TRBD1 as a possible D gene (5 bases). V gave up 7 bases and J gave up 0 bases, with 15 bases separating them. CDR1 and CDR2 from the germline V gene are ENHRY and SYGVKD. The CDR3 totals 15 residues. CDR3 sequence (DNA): TGTGCCATCACAGATACGGACATTATGAACACTGAAGCTTTCTTT. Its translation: CAITDTDIMNTEAFF.

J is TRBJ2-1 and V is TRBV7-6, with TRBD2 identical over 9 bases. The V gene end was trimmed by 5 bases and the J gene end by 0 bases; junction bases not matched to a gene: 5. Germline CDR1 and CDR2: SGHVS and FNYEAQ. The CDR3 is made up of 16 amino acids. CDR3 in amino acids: CASSPASGNSYNEQFF. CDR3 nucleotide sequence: TGTGCCAGCAGCCCGGCTAGCGGGAACTCCTACAATGAGCAGTTCTTC.

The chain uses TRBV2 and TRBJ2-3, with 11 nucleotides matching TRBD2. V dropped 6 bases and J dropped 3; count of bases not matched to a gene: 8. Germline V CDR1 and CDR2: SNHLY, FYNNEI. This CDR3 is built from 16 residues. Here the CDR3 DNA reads TGTGCCAGCAGCGAACTAGCGGGAGTAAGGACAGATACGCAGTATTTT. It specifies CASSELAGVRTDTQYF.

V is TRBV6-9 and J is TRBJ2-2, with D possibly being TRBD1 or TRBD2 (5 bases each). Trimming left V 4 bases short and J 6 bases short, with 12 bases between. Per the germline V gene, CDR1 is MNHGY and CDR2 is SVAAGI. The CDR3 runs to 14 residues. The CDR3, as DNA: TGTGCCAGCAGTTGGGACGGAAGAGCCGGGGAGCTGTTTTTT. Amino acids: CASSWDGRAGELFF.

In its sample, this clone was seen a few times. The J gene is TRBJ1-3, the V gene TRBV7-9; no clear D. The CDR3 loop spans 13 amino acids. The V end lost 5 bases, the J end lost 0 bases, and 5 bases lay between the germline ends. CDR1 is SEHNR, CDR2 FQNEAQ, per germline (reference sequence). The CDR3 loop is CASSPSSGNTIYF. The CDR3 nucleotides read TGTGCCAGCAGCCCCTCCTCTGGAAACACCATATATTTT.

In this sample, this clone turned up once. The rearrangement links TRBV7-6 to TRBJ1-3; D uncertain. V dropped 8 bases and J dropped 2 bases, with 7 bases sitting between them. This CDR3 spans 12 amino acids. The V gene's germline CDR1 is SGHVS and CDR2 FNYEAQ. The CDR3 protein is CASVGAGNTIYF. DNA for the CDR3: TGTGCCAGCGTAGGAGCTGGAAACACCATATATTTT.

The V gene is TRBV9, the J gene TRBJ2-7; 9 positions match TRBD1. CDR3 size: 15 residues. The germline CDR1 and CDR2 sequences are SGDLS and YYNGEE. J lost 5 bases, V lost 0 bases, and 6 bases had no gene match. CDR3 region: CASSVAGQGFNEQYF. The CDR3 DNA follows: TGTGCCAGCAGCGTAGCGGGACAGGGTTTCAACGAGCAGTACTTC.

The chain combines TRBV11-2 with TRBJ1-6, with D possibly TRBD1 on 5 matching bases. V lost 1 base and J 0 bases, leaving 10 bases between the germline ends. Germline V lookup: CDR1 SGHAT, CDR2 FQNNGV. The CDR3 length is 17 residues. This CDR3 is CASSLVRGGSYNSPLHF. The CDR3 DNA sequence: TGTGCCAGCAGCTTAGTTCGGGGGGGCTCCTATAATTCACCCCTCCACTTT.

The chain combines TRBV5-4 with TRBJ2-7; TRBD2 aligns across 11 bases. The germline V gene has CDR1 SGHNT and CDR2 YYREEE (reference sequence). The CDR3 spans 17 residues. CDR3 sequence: CASRVSGGGLTTSGRGV. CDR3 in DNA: TGTGCCAGCAGAGTTTCCGGGGGCGGGTTAACTACTAGCGGGAGAGGAGTC.

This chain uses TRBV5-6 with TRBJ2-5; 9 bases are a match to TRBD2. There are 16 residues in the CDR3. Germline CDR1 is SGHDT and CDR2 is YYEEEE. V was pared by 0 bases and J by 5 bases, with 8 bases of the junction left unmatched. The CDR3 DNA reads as TGTGCCAGCAGCTTGGAGGCTAGCGGGGTCCAGGAGACCCAGTACTTC. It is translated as CASSLEASGVQETQYF.

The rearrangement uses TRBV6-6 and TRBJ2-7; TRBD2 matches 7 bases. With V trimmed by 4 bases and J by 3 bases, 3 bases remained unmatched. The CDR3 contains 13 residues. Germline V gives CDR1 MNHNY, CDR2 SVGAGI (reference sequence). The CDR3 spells CASSWLADYEQYF. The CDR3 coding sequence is TGTGCCAGCAGTTGGCTAGCGGACTACGAGCAGTACTTC.

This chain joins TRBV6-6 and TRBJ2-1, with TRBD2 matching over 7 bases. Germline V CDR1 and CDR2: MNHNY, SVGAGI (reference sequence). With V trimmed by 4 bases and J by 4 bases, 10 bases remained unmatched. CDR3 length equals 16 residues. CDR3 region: CASSSPGLGSYNEQFF. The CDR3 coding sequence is TGTGCCAGCAGTTCCCCCGGACTAGGTTCATACAATGAGCAGTTCTTC.

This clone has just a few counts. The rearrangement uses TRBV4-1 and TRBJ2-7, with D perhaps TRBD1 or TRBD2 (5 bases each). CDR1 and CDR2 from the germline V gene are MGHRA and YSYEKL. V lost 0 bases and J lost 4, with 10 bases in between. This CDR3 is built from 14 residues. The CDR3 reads CASSQEGVGYEQYF. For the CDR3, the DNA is TGCGCCAGCAGCCAAGAGGGGGTGGGTTACGAGCAGTACTTC.

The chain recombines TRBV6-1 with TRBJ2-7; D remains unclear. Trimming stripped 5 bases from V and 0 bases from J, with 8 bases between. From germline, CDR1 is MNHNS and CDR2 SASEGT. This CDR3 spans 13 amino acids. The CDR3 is CASSFSSSYEQYF. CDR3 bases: TGTGCCAGCAGTTTCTCGAGCTCCTACGAGCAGTACTTC.

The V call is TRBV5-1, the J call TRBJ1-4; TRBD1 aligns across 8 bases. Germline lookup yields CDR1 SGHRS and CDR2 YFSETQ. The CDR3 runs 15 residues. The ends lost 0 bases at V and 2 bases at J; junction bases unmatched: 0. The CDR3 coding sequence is TGCGCCAGCAGCTTGGGACAGGGGACTAATGAAAAACTGTTTTTT. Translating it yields CASSLGQGTNEKLFF.

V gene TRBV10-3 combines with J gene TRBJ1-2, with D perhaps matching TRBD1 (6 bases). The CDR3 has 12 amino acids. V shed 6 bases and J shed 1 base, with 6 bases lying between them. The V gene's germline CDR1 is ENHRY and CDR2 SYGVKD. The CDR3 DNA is TGTGCCATCAGGGGACATAACTATGGCTACACCTTC. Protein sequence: CAIRGHNYGYTF.

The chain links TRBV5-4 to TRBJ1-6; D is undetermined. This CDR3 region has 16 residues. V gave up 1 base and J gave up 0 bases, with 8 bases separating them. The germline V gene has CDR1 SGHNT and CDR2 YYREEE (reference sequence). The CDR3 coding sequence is TGTGCCAGCAGCTTGCTGGGGAGCTCCTATAATTCACCCCTCCACTTT. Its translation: CASSLLGSSYNSPLHF.

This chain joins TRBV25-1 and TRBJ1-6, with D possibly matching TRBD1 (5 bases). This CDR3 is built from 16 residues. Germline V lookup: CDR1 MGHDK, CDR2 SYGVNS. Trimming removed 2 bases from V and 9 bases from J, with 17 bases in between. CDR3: CASSEISGPIVSPLHF. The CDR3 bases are TGTGCCAGCAGTGAAATCTCGGGACCGATAGTTTCACCCCTCCACTTT.

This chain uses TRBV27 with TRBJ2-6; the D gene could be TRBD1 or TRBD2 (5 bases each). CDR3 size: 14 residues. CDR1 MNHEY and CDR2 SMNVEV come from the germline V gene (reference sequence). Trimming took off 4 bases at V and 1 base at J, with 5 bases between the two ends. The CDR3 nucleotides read TGTGCCAGCAGTTGGGGGTCTGGGGCCAACGTCCTGACTTTC. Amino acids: CASSWGSGANVLTF.

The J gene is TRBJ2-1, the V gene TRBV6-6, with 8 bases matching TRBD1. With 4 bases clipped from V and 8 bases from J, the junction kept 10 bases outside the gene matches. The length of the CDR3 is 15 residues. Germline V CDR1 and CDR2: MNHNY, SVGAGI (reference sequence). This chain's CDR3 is CASSFGGGTGDEQFF. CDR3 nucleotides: TGTGCCAGCAGTTTTGGGGGCGGGACAGGCGATGAGCAGTTCTTC.

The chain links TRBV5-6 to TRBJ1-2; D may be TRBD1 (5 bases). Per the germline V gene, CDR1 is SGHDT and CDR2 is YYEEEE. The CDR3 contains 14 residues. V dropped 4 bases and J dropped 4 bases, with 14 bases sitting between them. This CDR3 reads CASSPRVESYGYTF. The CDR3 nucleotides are TGTGCCAGCAGCCCCAGGGTTGAGTCCTATGGCTACACCTTC. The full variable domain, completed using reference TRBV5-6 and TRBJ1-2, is DAGVTQSPTHLIKTRGQQVTLRCSPKSGHDTVSWYQQALGQGPQFIFQYYEEEERQRGNFPDRFSGHQFPNYSSELNVNALLLGDSALYLCASSPRVESYGYTFGSGTRLTVV.

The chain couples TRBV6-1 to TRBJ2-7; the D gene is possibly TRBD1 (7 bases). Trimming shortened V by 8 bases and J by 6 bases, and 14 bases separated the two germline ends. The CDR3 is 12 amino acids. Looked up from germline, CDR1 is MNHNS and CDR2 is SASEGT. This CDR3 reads CASGGTALEQYF. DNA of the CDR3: TGTGCCAGCGGAGGGACAGCTCTCGAGCAGTACTTC.

The CDR3 reads CASSPGTGERKTQYF. The CDR3 region has the DNA TGTGCCAGCAGCCCCGGGACAGGGGAAAGGAAGACCCAGTACTTC. V and J are TRBV7-9 and TRBJ2-5, with 10 bases that match TRBD1. After removal of 5 bases from V and 6 bases from J, the junction contained 9 bases not matched to a gene. Germline CDR1 is SEHNR and CDR2 is FQNEAQ (reference sequence). The CDR3 covers 15 residues.

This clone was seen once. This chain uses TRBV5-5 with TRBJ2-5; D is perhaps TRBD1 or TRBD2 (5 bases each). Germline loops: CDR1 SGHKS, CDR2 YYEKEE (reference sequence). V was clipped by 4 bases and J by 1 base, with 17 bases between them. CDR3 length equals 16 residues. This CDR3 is CASSLGTSYSQETQYF. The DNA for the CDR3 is TGTGCCAGCAGCCTTGGGACCTCCTACTCCCAAGAGACCCAGTACTTC.

The CDR3 DNA is TGTGCCAGCAGTCTTCTAGGCAATGAGCAGTTCTTC. Translating it yields CASSLLGNEQFF. This chain connects TRBV6-5 to TRBJ2-1, with no clear D. CDR1 and CDR2 from the germline V gene are MNHEY and SVGAGI. CDR3 length: 12 amino acids. Trimming cost V 5 bases and J 6 bases, with 8 bases left between them.

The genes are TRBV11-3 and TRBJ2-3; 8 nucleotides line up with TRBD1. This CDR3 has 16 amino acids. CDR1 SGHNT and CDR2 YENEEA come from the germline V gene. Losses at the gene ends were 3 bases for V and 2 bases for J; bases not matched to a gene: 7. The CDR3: CASSFGRQGATDTQYF. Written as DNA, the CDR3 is TGTGCCAGCAGCTTCGGTAGGCAGGGGGCCACAGATACGCAGTATTTT. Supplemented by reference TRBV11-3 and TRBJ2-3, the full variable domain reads EAGVVQSPRYKIIEKKQPVAFWCNPISGHNTLYWYLQNLGQGPELLIRYENEEAVDDSQLPKDRFSAERLKGVDSTLKIQPAELGDSAVYLCASSFGRQGATDTQYFGPGTRLTVL.

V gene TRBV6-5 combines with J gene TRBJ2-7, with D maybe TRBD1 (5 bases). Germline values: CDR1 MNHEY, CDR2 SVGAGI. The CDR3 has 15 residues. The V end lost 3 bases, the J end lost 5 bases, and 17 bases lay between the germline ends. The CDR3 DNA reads TGTGCCAGCAGTTATCTGGGGCGCACGAAAAACGAGCAGTACTTC. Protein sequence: CASSYLGRTKNEQYF.

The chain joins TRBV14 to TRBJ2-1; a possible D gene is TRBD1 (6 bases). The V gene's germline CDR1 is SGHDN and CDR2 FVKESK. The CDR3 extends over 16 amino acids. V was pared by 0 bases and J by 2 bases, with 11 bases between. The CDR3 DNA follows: TGTGCCAGCAGCCAAGATTCAGGGGCTGCCTACAATGAGCAGTTCTTC. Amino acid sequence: CASSQDSGAAYNEQFF.

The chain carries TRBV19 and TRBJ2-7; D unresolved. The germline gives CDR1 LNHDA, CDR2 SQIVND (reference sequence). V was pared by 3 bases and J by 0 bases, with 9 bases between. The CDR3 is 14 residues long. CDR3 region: CASSIAASSYEQYF. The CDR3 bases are TGTGCCAGTAGTATCGCTGCTAGCTCCTACGAGCAGTACTTC.

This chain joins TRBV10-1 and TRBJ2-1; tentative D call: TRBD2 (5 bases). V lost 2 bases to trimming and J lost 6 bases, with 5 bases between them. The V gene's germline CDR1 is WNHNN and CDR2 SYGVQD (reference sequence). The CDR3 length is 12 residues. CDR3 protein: CASSEGSNEQFF. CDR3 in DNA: TGCGCCAGCAGTGAGGGGAGCAATGAGCAGTTCTTC.